This TCR beta chain comes out of a study of PD-L1 blockade in urothelial cancer. Study information: There were a median of approximately 150,000 T cells in blood samples.

Study-level points and caveats: When pretreatment blood TCR clonality was below the median, it predicted better survival.

Time point meaning: pretreatment peripheral blood. This clone has just a few counts. Its antigen remains unidentified. Clones were sequenced by immunoSEQ multiplex PCR, and TCRdb holds only the in-frame ones, with some missing. The data hold about 49,000 clones, with about four fifths observed a single time. This receptor was identified in a man in his 70s with urothelial cancer. Sequences were derived from PBMCs, sampled around atezolizumab (anti-PD-L1) treatment.

Written as DNA, the CDR3 is TGTGCCAGCAGTTACTCGACCAGGGGTGCGTTTGAAGCTTTCTTT. Its protein product is CASSYSTRGAFEAFF. The J gene is TRBJ1-1, the V gene TRBV6-5, with D tentatively TRBD1 (6 bases). Germline V gene sequence: CDR1 MNHEY, CDR2 SVGAGI. V lost 0 bases, J lost 7 bases, and 15 bases lay in between. CDR3 length: 15 amino acids.